The clone carrying this T cell receptor (beta chain) was detected many times. Its specificity is not known. A much larger clone differs by one base, so this may be a read error. Other DNA sequences in the sample encode the same CDR3. The CDR3 is 16 residues long. The sample belongs to a study of metastatic and nonmetastatic thyroid tumors. About the study: Thyroid patients, malignant and benign, had repertoires compared across blood and tumor or nodule tissue.

TCRdb re-analyzed the PCR reads using MiXCR. The sample shows under 4,000 clones, under 25% of them seen only once. Prior to thyroid surgery, none of the patients had received any treatment. Study conclusions and caveats: As reported, TCR beta diversity in blood and tumor was significantly higher in malignant thyroid tumors than in benign nodules.

This clonotype was obtained from a female donor with papillary thyroid cancer or a benign thyroid nodule (not recorded which). Some clones in this sample may be carry-over from other donors' samples. The sample consisted of tumor tissue. V is TRBV12-3 or TRBV12-4 and J is TRBJ2-3; D may correspond to TRBD1 or TRBD2 (5 bases each). CDR3 DNA: TGCGCCAGCACTTGGGGGAGCCTCGGGGGCACAGATACGCAGTATTTT. Amino acid sequence: CASTWGSLGGTDTQYF.